Listed below are T cell receptor beta chains from one sample, sequenced in a study of blood T cell repertoires in COVID-19. Libraries were prepared by immunoSEQ multiplex PCR; TCRdb keeps only in-frame clonotypes and omits some of them. The sample has about 530,000 clones; around 90% are singletons. Sequencing input: peripheral blood. These receptors came from a woman between 50 and 59 years old with COVID-19, enrolled during active disease. The CDR3 runs from the conserved cysteine through the conserved F or W. The order of the fields is clone size, V gene, CDR3 protein. Clone sizes are given selectively: once, few, many, or a class where the clone is expanded.

NA,TRBV7-6,CASSLIRGPYSNQPQHF
NA,TRBV27,CASSSLVRGNEQFF
NA,TRBV7-9,CASSPQQGASTDTQYF
NA,TRBV12-3/TRBV12-4,CASNRQGDTQYF
NA,TRBV5-1,CASSRGQGPNYGYTF
NA,TRBV7-9,CASSSTGYGYTF
NA,TRBV2,CASDGISIREGYTF
NA,TRBV11-2,CASSRSDSPGYGYTF
once,TRBV5-8,CASSLSRGEKLFF
NA,TRBV9,CASSPKAGISNTEAFF
few,TRBV9,CASSGESGDYGYTF
NA,TRBV5-4,CASSLAGGISYNEQFF
NA,TRBV28,CASRRDRGNQPQHF
NA,TRBV19,CASSIQSGPRDTQYF
NA,TRBV15,CATSRAKGVTNEKLFF
NA,TRBV5-4,CASKTGGADEQYF
NA,TRBV5-1,CASSRSRGGPNSPLHF
NA,TRBV11-3,CASSLQGPGTEAFF
NA,TRBV27,CASHKPRGLNNEQFF
NA,TRBV7-2,CASSLQTGTGFGDTIYF
NA,TRBV7-8,CASSLDYPRDTQYF
NA,TRBV2,CASMSPRGRREQYF